This TCR beta chain was identified in a study of OX40 agonist ivuxolimab in advanced cancers. About the research overall: Patients in the trial were receiving intravenous ivuxolimab every 2 weeks, at doses of 0.01 to 10 mg/kg. The dose-escalation cohort was roughly 83% male, with a mean age of about 60 years, ranging roughly 23 to 90.

The protocol was immunoSEQ multiplex PCR, while the TCRdb copy is restricted to in-frame clones and leaves out a portion. This table has roughly 80,000 clones, roughly 80% appearing once. This CDR3 spans 16 amino acids. V shed 5 bases and J shed 0 bases, with 13 bases lying between them. The V gene's germline CDR1 is LNHNV and CDR2 YYDKDF (reference sequence). This chain joins TRBV15 and TRBJ2-2; D remains ambiguous. This sequence was found in an adult with an advanced solid tumor such as melanoma, head and neck, liver or kidney cancer. Source: CD4+ or CD8+ T cells sorted from blood, taken in a trial of the OX40 agonist ivuxolimab. CDR3 nucleotide sequence: TGTGCCACCAGCCCCCGACATAATGCGAACACCGGGGAGCTGTTTTTT. As protein: CATSPRHNANTGELFF.